Listed below are T cell receptor beta chains from one sample, sequenced in a study of blood T cells in healthy people across ages. Using its own MiXCR run on the 5' RACE reads, TCRdb lists one record per CDR3 protein. The repertoire holds about 1.6 million distinct CDR3 sequences, about 32% seen once, with around 11% in the top ten. Source material: blood. These receptors all come from a woman aged 25 to 39 in good health. The CDR3 runs from the conserved cysteine through the conserved F or W. Fields, in order: clone size, D gene, J gene, V gene, CDR3 DNA, CDR3 protein. A D gene is named only where the DNA matches it firmly. Expanded clones get a size class; other rows say once, few or many, or leave the size out.

. | TRBD2 | TRBJ2-3 | TRBV9 | TGTGCCAGCAGCGTAGGACTAGCGGGGGGGCGGGGAGCAGATACGCAGTATTTT | CASSVGLAGGRGADTQYF
. | . | TRBJ2-6 | TRBV13 | TGTGCCAGCAGCGACCGGGACATGGGCTTGGGTGGGGCCAACGTCCTGACTTTC | CASSDRDMGLGGANVLTF
. | . | TRBJ2-5 | TRBV20-1 | TGCAGTGCTCAAAAGGACCTAATAGCGGACCTCGCGGGGGAGACCCAGTACTTC | CSAQKDLIADLAGETQYF
once | TRBD2 | TRBJ2-7 | TRBV7-9 | TGTGCCAGCAGCCCGACCTGGACTAGCGGGGCCGGGAACGAGCAGTACTTC | CASSPTWTSGAGNEQYF
. | . | TRBJ1-3 | TRBV20-1 | TGCAGTGCCGAGGGCGGAAACACCATATATTTT | CSAEGGNTIYF
. | TRBD1 | TRBJ2-2 | TRBV7-9 | TGTGCCAGCAGCTTAGGGACAGGGATGTCGAACACCGGGGAGCTGTTTTTT | CASSLGTGMSNTGELFF
few | . | TRBJ2-1 | TRBV4-1 | TGCGCCAGCAGCCCCCTAGGACAAGGGGCTTTCGATGAGCAGTTCTTC | CASSPLGQGAFDEQFF
many | TRBD2 | TRBJ2-7 | TRBV10-3 | TGTGCCATCAGTGAGTCTGGGACTAGCGGCTACGAGCAGTACTTC | CAISESGTSGYEQYF
. | . | TRBJ2-1 | TRBV29-1 | TGCAGCGTTGGGGACCCGAGCTCCTACAATGAGCAGTTCTTC | CSVGDPSSYNEQFF
few | . | TRBJ2-1 | TRBV20-1 | TGCAGTGCTAGAGTGGGGCGACAGACAAACAATGAGCAGTTCTTC | CSARVGRQTNNEQFF
. | TRBD1 | TRBJ1-1 | TRBV6-1 | TGTGCCATTGAGGCGGGGACAGGGGTTCTCACTGAAGCTTTCTTT | CAIEAGTGVLTEAFF
few | . | TRBJ1-2 | TRBV28 | TGTGCCAGCAGTTTTTTTGGTTATCAAAACTATGGCTACACCTTC | CASSFFGYQNYGYTF
once | . | TRBJ2-5 | TRBV28 | TGTGCCAGCAGCCCCGAGAGGCTACTAGAGACCCAGTACTTC | CASSPERLLETQYF
. | TRBD2 | TRBJ2-1 | TRBV7-8 | TGTGCCAGCAGCTTCGGACCAGCGGGGGGCTCCCACAATGAGCAGTTCTTC | CASSFGPAGGSHNEQFF
. | TRBD1 | TRBJ2-7 | TRBV20-1 | TGCAGTGCTGGAACGGACAGGGGGGAGCAGTACTTC | CSAGTDRGEQYF
. | . | TRBJ2-2 | TRBV5-1 | TGCGCCAGCGAATTAACCTTTGGCACCGGGGAGCTGTGTTTT | CASELTFGTGELCF
few | . | TRBJ2-2 | TRBV2 | TGTGCCAGCAGTGAATGGGCAGGGATTCAAGTAGACACCGGGGAGCTGTTTTTT | CASSEWAGIQVDTGELFF
few | . | TRBJ1-1 | TRBV2 | TGTGCCAGCAGTGGTGAGGGGAGGAACACTGAAGCTTTCTTT | CASSGEGRNTEAFF
. | . | TRBJ1-1 | TRBV7-2 | TGTGCCAGCAGCTTCTATCCGGTAGGGCGGGGAGGAAGCACTGAAGCTTTCTTT | CASSFYPVGRGGSTEAFF
. | TRBD1 | TRBJ2-1 | TRBV25-1 | TGTGCCAGCACCGACAGGGGATTGGCGTCCTACAATGAGCAGTTCTTC | CASTDRGLASYNEQFF
many | . | TRBJ2-7 | TRBV6-5 | TGTGCCAGCAGGTCCACCGCTGGGTGGTACGAGCAGTACTTC | CASRSTAGWYEQYF
few | TRBD2 | TRBJ2-1 | TRBV28 | TGTGCCAGCAGCAATGCGGGAGGGCCGGATGAGCAGTTCTTC | CASSNAGGPDEQFF
few | TRBD2 | TRBJ2-3 | TRBV20-1 | TGCAGTGGCTCTAGCGGGAGTAGGATAGATACGCAGTATTTT | CSGSSGSRIDTQYF
. | . | TRBJ1-2 | TRBV5-1 | TGCGCCAGCAGCGTGAACTTGGGAGCCCCGGGCTACACCTTC | CASSVNLGAPGYTF
many | . | TRBJ2-7 | TRBV4-1 | TGCGCCAGCAGCCAAGATAGCCGTCGACACTCGAATTACGAGCAGTACTTC | CASSQDSRRHSNYEQYF
few | . | TRBJ1-1 | TRBV7-2 | TGTGCCAGCAGCTGGGTCCTGAACACTGAAGCTTTCTTT | CASSWVLNTEAFF
. | TRBD1 | TRBJ2-7 | TRBV7-9 | TGTGCCAGCAGCTATACTGGGGGCCGACAGGGGGGTTACGAGCAGTACTTC | CASSYTGGRQGGYEQYF
. | TRBD2 | TRBJ2-7 | TRBV20-1 | TGCAGTGCTAGAGCCACTAGCGGGAAGGACGAGCAGTACTTC | CSARATSGKDEQYF
few | . | TRBJ1-2 | TRBV3-1 | TGTGCCAGCAGCCAAGTGTCTACCGACTATGGCTACACCTTC | CASSQVSTDYGYTF
. | TRBD2 | TRBJ2-1 | TRBV7-8 | TGTGCCAGCAGCCCTTCGATGGCGGGGGGCATCTACAATGAGCAGTTCTTC | CASSPSMAGGIYNEQFF
. | . | TRBJ1-5 | TRBV12-3/TRBV12-4 | TGTGCCAGCAGCCCTGGACGGGGGGACTATCAGCCCCAGCATTTT | CASSPGRGDYQPQHF
. | . | TRBJ2-5 | TRBV15 | TGTGCCACCAGCAGAGTAAACACGGGAGTGATCCAAGAGACCCAGTACTTC | CATSRVNTGVIQETQYF
. | TRBD2 | TRBJ2-7 | TRBV11-2 | TGTGCCAGCAGCGAACCGGGACTAGCGGGAGTGGAGACCCGGTACTTC | CASSEPGLAGVETRYF
many | . | TRBJ2-1 | TRBV15 | TGTGCCACCAGCAGAGAGCCTAGCGCCCAATATGAGCAGTTCTTC | CATSREPSAQYEQFF
. | . | TRBJ1-1 | TRBV30 | TGTGCCTGGAGTGTGGGTACGAACACTGAAGCTTTCTTT | CAWSVGTNTEAFF
. | . | TRBJ1-1 | TRBV28 | TGTGCCAGCAGTCCACCACCGATTATGAACACTGAAGCTTTCTTT | CASSPPPIMNTEAFF
few | . | TRBJ2-1 | TRBV14 | TGTGCCAGCAGCCAAGTTATTCTTGGACTCAATGAGCAGTTCTTC | CASSQVILGLNEQFF
many | . | TRBJ2-1 | TRBV12-3/TRBV12-4 | TGTGCCAGCAGTATTGGAGCTAGCGCGCTCAATGAGCAGTTCTTC | CASSIGASALNEQFF
. | TRBD2 | TRBJ2-3 | TRBV5-1 | TGCGCCAGCAGCTTGTCTCAGCGGGGGGATGCAGATACGCAGTATTTT | CASSLSQRGDADTQYF
many | . | TRBJ2-7 | TRBV4-2 | TGTGCCAGCAGCCGTGAAAGGGCCCTGGGGGAGCAGTACTTC | CASSRERALGEQYF
few | TRBD2 | TRBJ2-1 | TRBV6-5 | TGTGCCAGCAGTCGGGGGGGGGCCGATCTCAATGAGCAGTTCTTC | CASSRGGADLNEQFF
few | . | TRBJ1-5 | TRBV30 | TGTGCCTGGAGTGTACAAGGGGAGGGGAGCAATCAGCCCCAGCATTTT | CAWSVQGEGSNQPQHF
. | . | TRBJ1-1 | TRBV9 | TGTGCCAGCAGCCCCGGAACAACTCCCGCCAGAACTGCTTTCTTT | CASSPGTTPARTAFF
. | TRBD2 | TRBJ2-1 | TRBV4-1 | TGCGCCAGCAGTTTAGGGAGCGCGGGAGTGAGCTCCTACAATGAGCAGTTCTTC | CASSLGSAGVSSYNEQFF
. | . | TRBJ2-2 | TRBV20-1 | TGCAGTGCGCCTTCGACAGGCTACACCGGGGAGCTGTTTTTT | CSAPSTGYTGELFF
. | . | TRBJ2-7 | TRBV5-5 | TGTGCCTGCAGCTTGTGGGAGAGAACCGAGCAGTACTTC | CACSLWERTEQYF
few | . | TRBJ2-7 | TRBV28 | TGTGCCACCCAAGGCCGATCGACCTACGAGCAGTACTTC | CATQGRSTYEQYF
. | . | TRBJ2-5 | TRBV7-3 | TGTGCCAGCAGCTCTCGACTAGGCGAGACCCAGTACTTC | CASSSRLGETQYF
. | TRBD2 | TRBJ2-3 | TRBV20-1 | TGCAGTGCTCCGCGGGGGGCTGGCACAGATACGCAGTATTTT | CSAPRGAGTDTQYF
few | . | TRBJ2-1 | TRBV27 | TGTGCCAGCAGTTTACGCCCCTACTCCTACAATGAGCAGTTCTTC | CASSLRPYSYNEQFF
. | . | TRBJ2-4 | TRBV27 | TGTGCCAGCAGTTTCAACAGCCCCCTAGCCAAAAACATTCAGTACTTC | CASSFNSPLAKNIQYF
. | . | TRBJ2-5 | TRBV2 | TGTGCCAGCAGCCTCGAGGGGGTCGGTAGGTTGGAGACCCAGTACTTC | CASSLEGVGRLETQYF
few | TRBD2 | TRBJ2-1 | TRBV27 | TGTGCCAGCAGCCCGACTAGCGCAGGTGAGCAGTTCTTC | CASSPTSAGEQFF
. | TRBD2 | TRBJ2-1 | TRBV11-1 | TGTGCCAGCAGCTTCCTTAGCGGGAGGGGCACGGAGCAGTTCTTC | CASSFLSGRGTEQFF